The TCR beta chain described here comes from a study of cytomegalovirus exposure and HLA in healthy donors. For the study at large: Previous work identified 95 million to 120 million unique TCR beta sequences from some 170 million T cells.

Primers: 60 Vbeta forward and 13 Jbeta reverse. The repertoire was sequenced with immunoSEQ multiplex PCR; TCRdb's copy has only in-frame clones and lacks some. This table lists roughly 34,000 clones. With respect to this clone: The antigen is unknown.

Study results and limitations: Data from an earlier analysis indicated that most TCR beta V segments were productive either about 90% or about 30% of the time. Listed as cytomegalovirus-associated were over 150 TCR beta chains.

Sequenced material: PBMCs. The sequence was collected from a woman aged 40 to 55 in good health and CMV-seropositive.

In nucleotides, the CDR3 is TGTGCCAGCAGCCCGCGCCTCGCGGGAGGGCCCTACAATGAGCAGTTCTTC. It is translated as CASSPRLAGGPYNEQFF. V gene TRBV7-8 combines with J gene TRBJ2-1, with TRBD2 matching 9 bases. V shed 5 bases, J shed 2 bases, and the junction held 10 bases outside the gene matches. Germline-derived CDR1 and CDR2 are SGHVS and FQNEAQ. The CDR3 runs 17 residues.